The 3 T cell receptor beta chains listed next were all sequenced from one sample in a study of shared clonotypes between healthy human individuals. Clones were read by immunoSEQ multiplex PCR, and TCRdb kept only the in-frame ones, dropping some. Counted here are about 96,000 clones, roughly three quarters occurring once; the ten biggest clones make up about 50%. Sequenced material: memory CD8+ T cells sorted from blood. Subset of the sample: CD45RO+ cells pooled with CCR7-negative TemRA cells. These receptors all come from a man aged 25 to 45 in good health.

The chain couples TRBV5-5 to TRBJ2-3; D is ambiguous. Per the germline V gene, CDR1 is SGHKS and CDR2 is YYEKEE (reference sequence). V lost 6 bases and J 0 bases, leaving 8 bases between the germline ends. This CDR3 spans 13 amino acids. Here the CDR3 reads CASKGGSTDTQYF. Written as DNA, the CDR3 is TGTGCCAGCAAGGGCGGTAGCACAGATACGCAGTATTTT.

This clone was detected once. The V and J genes are TRBV7-9 and TRBJ2-4; possible D gene TRBD1, 5 bases. V was trimmed by 7 bases and J by 1 base, leaving 11 bases between them. The CDR3 is made up of 14 amino acids. Per the germline V gene, CDR1 is SEHNR and CDR2 is FQNEAQ (reference sequence). The CDR3 coding sequence is TGTGCCAGCAACGAGGACACGGCCAAAAACATTCAGTACTTC. It specifies CASNEDTAKNIQYF.

The chain carries TRBV4-2 and TRBJ1-1; D is possibly TRBD1 (6 bases). The CDR3 is 16 amino acids. Per germline, CDR1 LGHNA and CDR2 YNFKEQ. V was cut by 0 bases and J by 1 base, with 12 bases left in between. Here the CDR3 reads CASSQEGGRRNTEAFF. As DNA, the CDR3 is TGTGCCAGCAGCCAAGAGGGGGGGCGGAGGAACACTGAAGCTTTCTTT.